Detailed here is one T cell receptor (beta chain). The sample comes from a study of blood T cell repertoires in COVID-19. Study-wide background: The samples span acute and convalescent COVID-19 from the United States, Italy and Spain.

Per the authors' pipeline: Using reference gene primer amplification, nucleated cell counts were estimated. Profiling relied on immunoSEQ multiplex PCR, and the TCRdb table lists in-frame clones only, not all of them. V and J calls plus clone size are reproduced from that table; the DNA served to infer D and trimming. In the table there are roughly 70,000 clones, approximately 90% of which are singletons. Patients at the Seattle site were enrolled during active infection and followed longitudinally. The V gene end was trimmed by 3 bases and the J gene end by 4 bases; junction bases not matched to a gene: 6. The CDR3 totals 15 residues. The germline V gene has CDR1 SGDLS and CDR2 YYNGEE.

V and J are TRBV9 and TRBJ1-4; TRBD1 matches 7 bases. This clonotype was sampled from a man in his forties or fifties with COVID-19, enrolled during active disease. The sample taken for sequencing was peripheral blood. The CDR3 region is CASSAGQEYNEKLFF. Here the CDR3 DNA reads TGTGCCAGCAGCGCCGGACAGGAGTATAATGAAAAACTGTTTTTT.